This T cell receptor (beta chain) was documented in a study of blood T cell repertoires in COVID-19. Study information: The study drew acute and convalescent COVID-19 samples from the United States, Italy and Spain. PBMCs, B-cell-depleted T cells, or T cells were the source of the cDNA or gDNA that made up the material.

The authors' processing: Reference gene primers were amplified, and this amplification served to estimate nucleated cell counts. Sequencing used immunoSEQ multiplex PCR; TCRdb keeps in-frame clones, though not all of them. V and J calls and clone size are given by that table; D and trimming were obtained from the DNA. This table has around 220,000 clones, 80% to 85% appearing once. Seattle patients were enrolled during active infection and followed longitudinally. Trimming took off 0 bases at V and 0 bases at J, with 15 bases between the two ends. The CDR3 length is 18 residues. Germline assignment: CDR1 MNHEY and CDR2 SVGEGT.

Sequenced input: peripheral blood. The chain joins TRBV6-2 or TRBV6-3 to TRBJ1-5; D not resolved. The sequence was collected from a woman of 80 years or more with COVID-19, enrolled during active disease. The CDR3: CASSYSTLNLYSNQPQHF. CDR3 DNA sequence: TGTGCCAGCAGTTACTCAACCCTTAATCTATATAGCAATCAGCCCCAGCATTTT.